The rows below give T cell receptor beta chains drawn from one sample of a study of T cell clones after liver transplantation. Here immunoSEQ multiplex PCR was the method, and the copy in TCRdb shows in-frame clones only, minus some. The table lists tens of thousands of clones, over 80% of them singletons. The source material was CD4+ T cells from blood, sampled almost 47 months after liver transplant. The receptors were gathered from a human patient who received a liver transplant. The graft donor may have contributed some T cells. CDR3s include the opening cysteine and the closing phenylalanine or tryptophan. A D gene is named only where the DNA matches it firmly. Expanded clones get a size class; other rows say once, few or many, or leave the size out.

CDR3aa: CASSLEASGNTIYF; CDR3nt: TGTGCCAGCAGCTTAGAGGCCTCGGGAAACACCATATATTTT; abundance: .; j_gene: TRBJ1-3; v_gene: TRBV7-6; d_gene: .; len: 14
CDR3aa: CASRFRGWGTDTQYF; CDR3nt: TGTGCCAGCAGATTCCGGGGTTGGGGCACAGATACGCAGTATTTT; abundance: .; j_gene: TRBJ2-3; v_gene: TRBV6-5; d_gene: .; len: 15
CDR3aa: CASSSRGASTDTQYF; CDR3nt: TGTGCCAGCAGCTCAAGAGGGGCCAGCACAGATACGCAGTATTTT; abundance: once; j_gene: TRBJ2-3; v_gene: TRBV5-8; d_gene: .; len: 15
CDR3aa: CASSVGRDNNEQFF; CDR3nt: TGTGCCAGCAGCGTAGGCAGGGACAACAATGAGCAGTTCTTC; abundance: .; j_gene: TRBJ2-1; v_gene: TRBV9; d_gene: .; len: 14
CDR3aa: CASSKGPTNEKLFF; CDR3nt: TGTGCCAGCAGTAAGGGGCCAACTAATGAAAAACTGTTTTTT; abundance: .; j_gene: TRBJ1-4; v_gene: TRBV2; d_gene: .; len: 14
CDR3aa: CASSPERGLGSTDTQYF; CDR3nt: TGTGCCAGCAGCCCGGAGCGGGGCCTCGGTAGCACAGATACGCAGTATTTT; abundance: few; j_gene: TRBJ2-3; v_gene: TRBV5-6; d_gene: TRBD2; len: 17
CDR3aa: CSVAAVLTGELFF; CDR3nt: TGCAGCGTTGCGGCGGTTCTAACCGGGGAGCTGTTTTTT; abundance: .; j_gene: TRBJ2-2; v_gene: TRBV29-1; d_gene: .; len: 13
CDR3aa: CASSVGRGFTDTQYF; CDR3nt: TGTGCCAGCAGCGTGGGCAGGGGTTTCACAGATACGCAGTATTTT; abundance: .; j_gene: TRBJ2-3; v_gene: TRBV9; d_gene: .; len: 15
CDR3aa: CASSPGPQETQYF; CDR3nt: TGCGCCAGCAGCCCCGGACCGCAGGAGACCCAGTACTTC; abundance: few; j_gene: TRBJ2-5; v_gene: TRBV5-1; d_gene: .; len: 13
CDR3aa: CASSLGGLPTGELFF; CDR3nt: TGCGCCAGCAGCTTGGGGGGACTGCCAACCGGGGAGCTGTTTTTT; abundance: .; j_gene: TRBJ2-2; v_gene: TRBV5-1; d_gene: .; len: 15
CDR3aa: CASSSLGGGETQYF; CDR3nt: TGCGCCAGCAGCTCCCTTGGCGGAGGAGAGACCCAGTACTTC; abundance: .; j_gene: TRBJ2-5; v_gene: TRBV5-1; d_gene: .; len: 14
CDR3aa: CASSLVSGPRAYNEQFF; CDR3nt: TGTGCCAGCAGCTTAGTTTCAGGGCCTAGGGCCTACAATGAGCAGTTCTTC; abundance: few; j_gene: TRBJ2-1; v_gene: TRBV7-2; d_gene: .; len: 17
CDR3aa: CASSLAGLGRGTDGYTF; CDR3nt: TGTGCCAGCAGCTTAGCGGGTTTGGGCAGGGGAACGGATGGCTACACCTTC; abundance: once; j_gene: TRBJ1-2; v_gene: TRBV7-2; d_gene: .; len: 17
CDR3aa: CASSRTSGGLGEQYF; CDR3nt: TGTGCCAGCAGTAGGACTAGCGGGGGCTTGGGGGAGCAGTACTTC; abundance: .; j_gene: TRBJ2-7; v_gene: TRBV2; d_gene: TRBD2; len: 15
CDR3aa: CASSQDRNYEQFF; CDR3nt: TGCGCCAGCAGCCAAGATCGTAACTATGAGCAGTTCTTC; abundance: .; j_gene: TRBJ2-1; v_gene: TRBV4-1; d_gene: .; len: 13
CDR3aa: CASSSPRGPDTQYF; CDR3nt: TGTGCCAGCAGTTCCCCGAGGGGTCCAGATACGCAGTATTTT; abundance: .; j_gene: TRBJ2-3; v_gene: TRBV6-5; d_gene: .; len: 14
CDR3aa: CASSYDRGIYGYTF; CDR3nt: TGCGCCAGCAGCTACGACAGGGGTATCTATGGCTACACCTTC; abundance: .; j_gene: TRBJ1-2; v_gene: TRBV5-1; d_gene: TRBD1; len: 14
CDR3aa: CASSPLTAYNEQFF; CDR3nt: TGTGCCAGCAGTCCATTGACAGCATACAATGAGCAGTTCTTC; abundance: .; j_gene: TRBJ2-1; v_gene: TRBV28; d_gene: .; len: 14
CDR3aa: CASSSGLAGGGNEQFF; CDR3nt: TGTGCCAGCAGTTCGGGACTAGCGGGAGGGGGCAATGAGCAGTTCTTC; abundance: .; j_gene: TRBJ2-1; v_gene: TRBV11-3; d_gene: TRBD2; len: 16
CDR3aa: CASSGQPYNEQFF; CDR3nt: TGTGCCAGCAGCGGACAGCCCTACAATGAGCAGTTCTTC; abundance: .; j_gene: TRBJ2-1; v_gene: TRBV28; d_gene: .; len: 13
CDR3aa: CASSRPGTGGGGYTF; CDR3nt: TGCGCCAGCAGCCGACCCGGGACAGGGGGCGGTGGCTACACCTTC; abundance: many; j_gene: TRBJ1-2; v_gene: TRBV5-1; d_gene: TRBD1; len: 15
CDR3aa: CASSSKLRLPETYEQYF; CDR3nt: TGTGCCAGCAGCTCCAAACTCCGACTCCCGGAAACCTACGAGCAGTACTTC; abundance: many; j_gene: TRBJ2-7; v_gene: TRBV5-6; d_gene: .; len: 17
CDR3aa: CASSPRTSGRPRAHEQFF; CDR3nt: TGTGCCAGCAGCCCTAGGACTAGCGGGAGGCCCCGGGCCCATGAGCAGTTCTTC; abundance: once; j_gene: TRBJ2-1; v_gene: TRBV9; d_gene: TRBD2; len: 18
CDR3aa: CASRSTGGRSYEQYF; CDR3nt: TGTGCCAGCAGAAGTACAGGGGGCCGATCCTACGAGCAGTACTTC; abundance: .; j_gene: TRBJ2-7; v_gene: TRBV6-5; d_gene: TRBD1; len: 15
CDR3aa: CASSLFSGETQYF; CDR3nt: TGTGCCAGCAGCCTATTCAGCGGGGAAACCCAGTACTTC; abundance: .; j_gene: TRBJ2-5; v_gene: TRBV5-4; d_gene: TRBD2; len: 13
CDR3aa: CASSPTVYQPQHF; CDR3nt: TGTGCCAGCAGTCCGACAGTGTATCAGCCCCAGCATTTT; abundance: .; j_gene: TRBJ1-5; v_gene: TRBV2; d_gene: .; len: 13
CDR3aa: CASENHSSNQPQHF; CDR3nt: TGTGCCAGCGAAAACCACTCAAGCAATCAGCCCCAGCATTTT; abundance: .; j_gene: TRBJ1-5; v_gene: TRBV6-6; d_gene: .; len: 14
CDR3aa: CASSPETGGAGGYTF; CDR3nt: TGTGCCAGCAGCCCAGAGACAGGGGGGGCAGGTGGCTACACCTTC; abundance: .; j_gene: TRBJ1-2; v_gene: TRBV7-2; d_gene: TRBD1; len: 15
CDR3aa: CATSSKGGPAYEQYF; CDR3nt: TGTGCCACCAGCAGTAAAGGTGGGCCGGCCTACGAGCAGTACTTC; abundance: .; j_gene: TRBJ2-7; v_gene: TRBV15; d_gene: .; len: 15
CDR3aa: CASSLEDLYNEQFF; CDR3nt: TGTGCCAGCAGCCTGGAGGACCTCTACAATGAGCAGTTCTTC; abundance: .; j_gene: TRBJ2-1; v_gene: TRBV2; d_gene: .; len: 14
CDR3aa: CASSREGFGSGELFF; CDR3nt: TGTGCCAGCAGCCGGGAAGGATTCGGGTCCGGGGAGCTGTTTTTT; abundance: .; j_gene: TRBJ2-2; v_gene: TRBV14; d_gene: .; len: 15
CDR3aa: CASSAWTGGTYGYTF; CDR3nt: TGTGCCAGCAGCGCCTGGACAGGGGGGACCTATGGCTACACCTTC; abundance: .; j_gene: TRBJ1-2; v_gene: TRBV9; d_gene: TRBD1; len: 15
CDR3aa: CASSVSAGTHQPQHF; CDR3nt: TGTGCCAGCAGCGTATCGGCCGGGACCCATCAGCCCCAGCATTTT; abundance: .; j_gene: TRBJ1-5; v_gene: TRBV9; d_gene: .; len: 15
CDR3aa: CASSPGQGNSPLHF; CDR3nt: TGCGCCAGCAGCCCGGGACAGGGGAATTCACCCCTCCACTTT; abundance: .; j_gene: TRBJ1-6; v_gene: TRBV5-1; d_gene: TRBD1; len: 14
CDR3aa: CASSSNSLTEAFF; CDR3nt: TGTGCCAGCAGCTCGAACTCCCTAACTGAAGCTTTCTTT; abundance: .; j_gene: TRBJ1-1; v_gene: TRBV7-2; d_gene: .; len: 13